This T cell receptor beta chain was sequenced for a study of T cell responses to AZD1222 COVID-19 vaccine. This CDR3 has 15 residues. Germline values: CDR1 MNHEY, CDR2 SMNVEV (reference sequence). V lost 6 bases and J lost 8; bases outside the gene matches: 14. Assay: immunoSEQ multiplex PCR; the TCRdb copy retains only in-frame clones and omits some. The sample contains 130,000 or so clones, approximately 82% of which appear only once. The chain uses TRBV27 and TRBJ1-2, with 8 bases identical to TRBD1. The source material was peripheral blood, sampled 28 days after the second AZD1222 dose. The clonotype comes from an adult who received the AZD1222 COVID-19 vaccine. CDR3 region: CASSRWSRGTGGYTF. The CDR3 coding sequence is TGTGCCAGCAGCCGATGGTCCCGGGGGACAGGAGGCTACACCTTC.